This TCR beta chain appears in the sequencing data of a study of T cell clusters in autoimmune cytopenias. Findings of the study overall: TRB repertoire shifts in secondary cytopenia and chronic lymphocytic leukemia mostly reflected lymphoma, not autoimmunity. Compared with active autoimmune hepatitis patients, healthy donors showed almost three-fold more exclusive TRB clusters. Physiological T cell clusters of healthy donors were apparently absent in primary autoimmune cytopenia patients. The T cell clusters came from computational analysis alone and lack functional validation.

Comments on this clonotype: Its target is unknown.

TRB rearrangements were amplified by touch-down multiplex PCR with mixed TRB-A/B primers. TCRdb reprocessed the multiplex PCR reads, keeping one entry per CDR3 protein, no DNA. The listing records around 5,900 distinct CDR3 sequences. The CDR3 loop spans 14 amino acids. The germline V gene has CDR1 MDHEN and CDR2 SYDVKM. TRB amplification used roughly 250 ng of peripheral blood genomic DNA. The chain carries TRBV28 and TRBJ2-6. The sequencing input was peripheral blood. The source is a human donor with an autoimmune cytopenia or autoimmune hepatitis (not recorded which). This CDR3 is CASRRLTGANVLTF.